Below, 3 T cell receptor beta chains from the same sample are listed, as sequenced in a study of regulatory T cells in long-lasting Graves disease. Time point noted: newly diagnosed GD, antithyroid drugs for less than 3 months. Scientists built the TCR library using RNA that was extracted from PBMCs. For TCR beta, libraries came from iRepertoire HTBI primers and Arm-PCR of CDR3 regions. TCRdb used MiXCR to reprocess the multiplex PCR reads, holding one entry per CDR3 protein. This sample has fewer than 500,000 distinct CDR3 sequences, with roughly 17% found just once. This same sample was also taken into another study, of T cells in Graves' hyperthyroidism and ophthalmopathy.

Sequences were derived from peripheral blood mononuclear cells (PBMCs), sampled at new diagnosis, from a patient treated with antithyroid drugs. The receptors derive from a man aged 40-49 years with Graves disease.

The chain combines TRBV9 with TRBJ2-6, with D unresolved. V lost 1 base and J lost 2, with 1 base in between. CDR3 length: 13 residues. Germline lookup yields CDR1 SGDLS and CDR2 YYNGEE. The CDR3 nucleotides read TGTGCCAGCAGCGTACCTGGGGCCAACGTCCTGACTTTC. Residues: CASSVPGANVLTF. Variable domain in full (rest from reference TRBV9 and TRBJ2-6): DSGVTQTPKHLITATGQRVTLRCSPRSGDLSVYWYQQSLDQGLQFLIQYYNGEERAKGNILERFSAQQFPDLHSELNLSSLELGDSALYFCASSVPGANVLTFGAGSRLTVL.

This clonotype turned up a few times. V usage is TRBV12-3 or TRBV12-4 and J usage is TRBJ1-2; D unclear. The CDR3 is made up of 13 amino acids. The V end was cut by 0 bases, the J end by 3 bases, with 5 bases between. The CDR3 DNA follows: TGTGCCAGCAGTTTAGCGCGAGACTATGGCTACACCTTC. Translation gives CASSLARDYGYTF.

This clonotype occurred many times. The chain uses TRBV3-1 and TRBJ2-1; D possibly corresponds to TRBD1 (6 bases). The length of the CDR3 is 15 residues. Trimming removed 1 base at V and 3 bases at J, with 10 bases between. Germline V gene sequence: CDR1 LGHDT, CDR2 YNNKEL (reference sequence). DNA for the CDR3: TGTGCCAGCAGCCAAGGGCTAGGGGGCTACAATGAGCAGTTCTTC. Protein product: CASSQGLGGYNEQFF.